This TCR beta chain was observed in a study of radiotherapy plus CTLA-4 blockade in lung cancer. Across the whole study: Objective responses arose in roughly 18% of patients, and 31% experienced disease control.

Study-wide points: The authors reported that early blood T cell clone dynamics, with interferon-beta, best predicted response. Blood saw expansion of tumor-derived TCR clones after radiotherapy plus ipilimumab.

TCRdb's copy holds only in-frame clones and misses some; the assay was immunoSEQ multiplex PCR. The top ten clones hold around a sixth of a sample with some 48,000 clones, 70% to 90% of them seen once. Note on this clone: Its antigen is currently unknown.

Per germline, CDR1 ENHRY and CDR2 SYGVKD. The CDR3 is 18 residues long. V was pared by 3 bases and J by 5 bases, with 13 bases of the junction left unmatched. The chain is built from TRBV10-3 and TRBJ2-2; TRBD1 agrees at 9 bases. Sequencing was performed on peripheral blood, taken from a patient treated with radiotherapy plus ipilimumab. The source of this sequence is a human donor with non-small cell lung cancer that progressed on radiotherapy plus ipilimumab. Some clones in this sample may be carry-over from other donors' samples. Here the CDR3 DNA reads TGTGCCATCAGTGATCCGGGACAGGGTCCCGCGGGGACCGGGGAGCTGTTTTTT. This codes for CAISDPGQGPAGTGELFF.